This TCR beta chain came from a study of shared clonotypes between healthy human individuals. Study outcomes and limitations: Relative to memory subsets, naive subsets generally showed larger estimated richness.

Replicate PCRs from sorted subsets contained approximately 200 ng DNA, which is roughly 30,000 T cell genomes. Assay used: immunoSEQ multiplex PCR; TCRdb lists only in-frame clones, some missing. Here the sample spans over 700,000 clones, over 60% being singletons. CDR3 length: 16 amino acids. The junction had 2 bases not matched to a gene; V was cut back by 0 bases and J by 3 bases. The germline V gene encodes CDR1 LGHNA and CDR2 YNFKEQ. As for this clone: What it binds is not known.

Sequencing was carried out using memory CD4+ T cells sorted from blood. Noted subset: CD45RA-negative fraction. The source is a woman aged 30 to 39 in good health. The chain carries TRBV4-2 and TRBJ2-1; 10 nucleotides agree with TRBD2. CDR3 loop: CASSQEASGSYNEQFF. CDR3 DNA sequence: TGTGCCAGCAGCCAAGAGGCTAGCGGGAGCTACAATGAGCAGTTCTTC.